This entry features one TCR beta chain sequence. The antigen is not known. The CDR3 has 15 amino acids. Per the germline V gene, CDR1 is SEHNR and CDR2 is FQNEAQ (reference sequence). This entry belongs to a study of CXCR3-negative and CXCR3-positive naive CD8 T cells. About the research overall: Libraries each contributed about 1.5 +/- 0.3 million TRB reads, for roughly 130 million in total.

Naivety in CD8+ T cells corresponded to a CD45RO-CCR7+CD27+CD95- phenotype. General study findings and limits: In both naive subsets diversity was comparably high, whereas memory CD8+ cells showed much lower diversity. Naive subsets expressed similar surface CD5; TRB CDR3 features served to infer TCR strength. Hydrophobicity of TRB CDR3s was greater in CXCR3-positive naive cells than in CXCR3-negative naive cells.

The libraries of TRB cDNA were prepared using 5' RACE with UMI labels. For each CDR3 protein, TCRdb gives one entry from its re-call of the 5' RACE reads, without DNA. Its listing shows about 120,000 distinct CDR3 sequences. The sequence was obtained from a human donor in good health. Some clones in this sample may be carry-over from other donors' samples. The chain combines TRBV7-9 with TRBJ2-1; TCRdb's D gene call, TRBD2, goes unchecked for lack of DNA. The sequencing input was naive CXCR3+ CD8+ T cells from blood. Described subset: CD45RO-CCR7+CD27+CD95- naive CD8+ T cells expressing CXCR3 (TNR3+). The CDR3 loop is CASSPREYDYNEQFF. Combining the CDR3 with reference TRBV7-9 and TRBJ2-1 gives the whole variable domain DTGVSQNPRHKITKRGQNVTFRCDPISEHNRLYWYRQTLGQGPEFLTYFQNEAQLEKSRLLSDRFSAERPKGSFSTLEIQRTEQGDSAMYLCASSPREYDYNEQFFGPGTRLTVL.